This T cell receptor (beta chain) was recorded in a study of beta chain features in type 1 diabetes. This CDR3 region has 16 residues. Germline values: CDR1 SGHRS, CDR2 YFSETQ. The V end lost 3 bases, the J end lost 0 bases, and 15 bases lay between the germline ends. Expressed TCRB transcripts were sequenced because the isolated RNA had all been reverse transcribed beforehand. Method: immunoSEQ multiplex PCR; TCRdb's copy keeps in-frame clones and lacks some. The sample shows some 150,000 clones, less than 9% of them seen only once. The TCR sequence derives from a woman between 25 and 40 years old in good health. The chain has TRBV5-1 and TRBJ1-2, with D perhaps TRBD1 (5 bases). The sample consisted of central memory CD4+ T cells from blood. The CDR3 region is CASSWATGSANYGYTF. The CDR3 DNA reads as TGCGCCAGCAGCTGGGCCACAGGATCAGCTAACTATGGCTACACCTTC.